This T cell receptor beta chain comes out of a study of a mutant IDH1 vaccine in newly diagnosed glioma. On the study more broadly: Pretreatment consisted of radiotherapy, temozolomide, or both, with most receiving both.

CDR1 is SGHVS, CDR2 FQNEAQ, per germline. The CDR3 is 14 amino acids. The V gene lost 1 base and the J gene lost 5 bases, with 12 bases spanning the gap. A single count supports this clone. Its target is unknown. Libraries were prepared by immunoSEQ multiplex PCR; TCRdb keeps only in-frame clonotypes and omits some of them. The sample lists about 45,000 clones, almost 95% seen once, with about 2.1% in the top ten. Time point of the sample: week 35, safety follow-up. Doses comprised 300 ug of mutant IDH1 20-mer peptide each, plus topical imiquimod. V and J are TRBV7-8 and TRBJ2-7, with D unresolved. Sequences were derived from PBMCs, sampled from a glioma patient whose treatment included an IDH1 peptide vaccine. The clonotype comes from a man aged 50 or older with glioma. The CDR3 sequence is CASSLETGVNEQYF. The CDR3 region has the DNA TGTGCCAGCAGCTTAGAAACCGGAGTCAACGAGCAGTACTTC.